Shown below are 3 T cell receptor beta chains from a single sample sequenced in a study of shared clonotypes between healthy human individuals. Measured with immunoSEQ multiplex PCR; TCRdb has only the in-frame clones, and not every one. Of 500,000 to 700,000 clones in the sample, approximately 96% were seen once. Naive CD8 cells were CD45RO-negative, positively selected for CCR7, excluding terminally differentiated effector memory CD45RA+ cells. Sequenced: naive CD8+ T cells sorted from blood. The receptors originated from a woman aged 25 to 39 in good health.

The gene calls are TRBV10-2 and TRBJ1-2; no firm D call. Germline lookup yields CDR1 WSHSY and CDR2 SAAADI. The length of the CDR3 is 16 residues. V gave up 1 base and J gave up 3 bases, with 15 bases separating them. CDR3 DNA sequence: TGCGCCAGCAGTGAGTTATTTGAACAGACCGACTATGGCTACACCTTC. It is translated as CASSELFEQTDYGYTF.

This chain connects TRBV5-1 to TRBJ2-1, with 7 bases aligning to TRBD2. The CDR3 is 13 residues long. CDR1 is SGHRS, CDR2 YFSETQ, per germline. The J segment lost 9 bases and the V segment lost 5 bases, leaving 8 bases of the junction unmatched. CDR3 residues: CASREGGPLEQFF. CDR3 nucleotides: TGCGCCAGCAGAGAGGGAGGGCCCCTTGAGCAGTTCTTC.

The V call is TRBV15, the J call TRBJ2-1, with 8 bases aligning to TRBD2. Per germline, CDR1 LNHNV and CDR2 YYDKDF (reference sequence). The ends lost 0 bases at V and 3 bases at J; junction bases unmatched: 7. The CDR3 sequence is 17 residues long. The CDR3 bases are TGTGCCACCAGCAGAGAAAGAAGCGGGAGAGTCTACAATGAGCAGTTCTTC. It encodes CATSRERSGRVYNEQFF.